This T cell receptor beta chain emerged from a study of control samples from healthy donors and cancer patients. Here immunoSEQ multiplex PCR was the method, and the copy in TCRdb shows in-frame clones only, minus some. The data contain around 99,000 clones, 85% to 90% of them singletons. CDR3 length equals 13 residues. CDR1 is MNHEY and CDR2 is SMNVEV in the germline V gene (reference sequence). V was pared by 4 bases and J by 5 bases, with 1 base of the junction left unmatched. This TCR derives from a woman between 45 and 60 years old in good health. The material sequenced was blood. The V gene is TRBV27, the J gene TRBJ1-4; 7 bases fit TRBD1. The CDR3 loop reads CASSSQGNEKLFF. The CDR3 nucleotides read TGTGCCAGCAGTTCACAGGGGAATGAAAAACTGTTTTTT.